Sequencing of this T cell receptor beta chain was carried out in a study of T cell changes during pregnancy in multiple sclerosis. Sequencing was performed with immunoSEQ multiplex PCR; in TCRdb, only in-frame clones are kept and a portion is missing. The sample includes tens of thousands of clones, approximately 91% of them seen just once. After removal of 0 bases from V and 5 bases from J, the junction contained 10 bases not matched to a gene. Germline values: CDR1 SGHRS, CDR2 YFSETQ. The length of the CDR3 is 16 residues. This TCR was recovered from a female donor with multiple sclerosis, enrolled in a pregnancy study. Specimen: peripheral blood, collected in the third trimester of pregnancy. The rearrangement uses TRBV5-1 and TRBJ1-2; 7 bases map to TRBD1. The CDR3 coding sequence is TGCGCCAGCAGCTTGGGGGATGGACAGGACGCGTATGGCTACACCTTC. Translating gives CASSLGDGQDAYGYTF.